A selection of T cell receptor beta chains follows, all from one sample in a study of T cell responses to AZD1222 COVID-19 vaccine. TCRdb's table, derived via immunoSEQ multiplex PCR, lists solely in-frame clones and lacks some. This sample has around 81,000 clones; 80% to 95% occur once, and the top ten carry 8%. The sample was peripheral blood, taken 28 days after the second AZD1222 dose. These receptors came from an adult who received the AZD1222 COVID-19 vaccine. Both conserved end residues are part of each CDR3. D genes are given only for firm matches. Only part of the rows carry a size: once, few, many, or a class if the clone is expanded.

CDR3 DNA: TGTGCCAGCAGCTCCTTCGACTATGGCTACACCTTC; CDR3 protein: CASSSFDYGYTF; clone size: -; D gene: -; J gene: TRBJ1-2; V gene: TRBV7-9
CDR3 DNA: TGTGCCAGCAGTGAAGAGAGCATTTTTGCGGGCAAGTATGGCTACACCTTC; CDR3 protein: CASSEESIFAGKYGYTF; clone size: -; D gene: -; J gene: TRBJ1-2; V gene: TRBV6-1
CDR3 DNA: TGTGCCAGCAGTTTATGGGGCGGCGGGGACGAGCAGTACTTC; CDR3 protein: CASSLWGGGDEQYF; clone size: -; D gene: -; J gene: TRBJ2-7; V gene: TRBV28
CDR3 DNA: TGTGCCACCTTGGACTCAGGGGGGTACACTGAAGCTTTCTTT; CDR3 protein: CATLDSGGYTEAFF; clone size: -; D gene: TRBD1; J gene: TRBJ1-1; V gene: TRBV19
CDR3 DNA: TGTGCCAGCAGTCACCGCGGACTTCTCCCCTACGAGCAGTACTTC; CDR3 protein: CASSHRGLLPYEQYF; clone size: -; D gene: -; J gene: TRBJ2-7; V gene: TRBV6-5
CDR3 DNA: TGTGCCAGCAGCGTGTCAGGGGATACCGGAAACACCATATATTTT; CDR3 protein: CASSVSGDTGNTIYF; clone size: -; D gene: -; J gene: TRBJ1-3; V gene: TRBV9
CDR3 DNA: TGTGCCAGCAGCTTAGTTTTGAGCTCTGGAAACACCATATATTTT; CDR3 protein: CASSLVLSSGNTIYF; clone size: once; D gene: -; J gene: TRBJ1-3; V gene: TRBV7-8
CDR3 DNA: TGTGCCAGCAGCTTCAAAAGGACGGCGGAGACCCAGTACTTC; CDR3 protein: CASSFKRTAETQYF; clone size: -; D gene: -; J gene: TRBJ2-5; V gene: TRBV5-4
CDR3 DNA: TGCGCCAGCAGCGGAGTAGCGGGAGGACCTACAGATACGCAGTATTTT; CDR3 protein: CASSGVAGGPTDTQYF; clone size: once; D gene: TRBD2; J gene: TRBJ2-3; V gene: TRBV4-3
CDR3 DNA: TGTGCCAGCCGAAAGGAGAACACCGGGGAGCTGTTTTTT; CDR3 protein: CASRKENTGELFF; clone size: -; D gene: -; J gene: TRBJ2-2; V gene: TRBV28
CDR3 DNA: TGTGCCCCAACCTCCGCGAAGCAGTTCTTC; CDR3 protein: CAPTSAKQFF; clone size: -; D gene: -; J gene: TRBJ2-1; V gene: TRBV24-1
CDR3 DNA: TGTGCCAGCTCACCGCCCGGGACCCCGGGGTACGAGCAGTACTTC; CDR3 protein: CASSPPGTPGYEQYF; clone size: -; D gene: -; J gene: TRBJ2-7; V gene: TRBV18
CDR3 DNA: TGCGCCAGCAGCACATCAGGAAACTCTGGGGCCAACGTCCTGACTTTC; CDR3 protein: CASSTSGNSGANVLTF; clone size: once; D gene: -; J gene: TRBJ2-6; V gene: TRBV5-1
CDR3 DNA: TGTGCCAGCACCCCAGGGGGCGCTGGAAACACCATATATTTT; CDR3 protein: CASTPGGAGNTIYF; clone size: -; D gene: TRBD1; J gene: TRBJ1-3; V gene: TRBV6-6
CDR3 DNA: TGTGCCAGCGATTCGAGGGGGGCTGGAAACACCATATATTTT; CDR3 protein: CASDSRGAGNTIYF; clone size: -; D gene: -; J gene: TRBJ1-3; V gene: TRBV28
CDR3 DNA: TGTGCCAGCAGCTTAGGTCTAGCCGCCGAGCAGTACTTC; CDR3 protein: CASSLGLAAEQYF; clone size: -; D gene: -; J gene: TRBJ2-7; V gene: TRBV11-3
CDR3 DNA: TGTGCCAGCAGTTACACGAACCTCCTCGAGCAGTACTTC; CDR3 protein: CASSYTNLLEQYF; clone size: -; D gene: -; J gene: TRBJ2-7; V gene: TRBV6-2/TRBV6-3
CDR3 DNA: TGTGCCTGGAGTGTACACATGAACACTGAAGCTTTCTTT; CDR3 protein: CAWSVHMNTEAFF; clone size: -; D gene: -; J gene: TRBJ1-1; V gene: TRBV30
CDR3 DNA: TGTGCCACCTGCGGGGCTGACAACACCGGGGAGCTGTTTTTT; CDR3 protein: CATCGADNTGELFF; clone size: -; D gene: -; J gene: TRBJ2-2; V gene: TRBV28
CDR3 DNA: TGTGCCAGCAGTTTAGGCCTTAAGGGTGAGCAGTTCTTC; CDR3 protein: CASSLGLKGEQFF; clone size: -; D gene: -; J gene: TRBJ2-1; V gene: TRBV12-3/TRBV12-4
CDR3 DNA: TGTGCCAGTAGCGGGGTGGCCGTAGATAATTCACCCCTCCACTTT; CDR3 protein: CASSGVAVDNSPLHF; clone size: -; D gene: -; J gene: TRBJ1-6; V gene: TRBV19
CDR3 DNA: TGTGCCAGTAGTATTTGGGATGAGCAGTTCTTC; CDR3 protein: CASSIWDEQFF; clone size: -; D gene: -; J gene: TRBJ2-1; V gene: TRBV19
CDR3 DNA: TGCGCCAGCAGCCAAGATCAGGCGGGATTCTACAATGAGCAGTTCTTC; CDR3 protein: CASSQDQAGFYNEQFF; clone size: -; D gene: -; J gene: TRBJ2-1; V gene: TRBV4-1
CDR3 DNA: TGTGCTAGTGGTTTGGGACACGCGTTCACAGATACGCAGTATTTT; CDR3 protein: CASGLGHAFTDTQYF; clone size: -; D gene: -; J gene: TRBJ2-3; V gene: TRBV12-5
CDR3 DNA: TGTGCCAGCACTCCCGGCAGCAGCTCCTATAATTCACCCCTCCACTTT; CDR3 protein: CASTPGSSSYNSPLHF; clone size: -; D gene: -; J gene: TRBJ1-6; V gene: TRBV7-9
CDR3 DNA: TGTGCCAGCAGTTTATCGGCAGGACCCCCCAAGTGGACCCAGTACTTC; CDR3 protein: CASSLSAGPPKWTQYF; clone size: -; D gene: -; J gene: TRBJ2-5; V gene: TRBV28
CDR3 DNA: TGTGCCAGCAGTCTCAGTCGTGAAGCTTTCTTT; CDR3 protein: CASSLSREAFF; clone size: -; D gene: -; J gene: TRBJ1-1; V gene: TRBV28
CDR3 DNA: TGTGCCAGCAGCCCCCGATCGGGAGTTGAAGCTTTCTTT; CDR3 protein: CASSPRSGVEAFF; clone size: few; D gene: -; J gene: TRBJ1-1; V gene: TRBV28
CDR3 DNA: TGCGCCAGCAGCGCCGGGACCGGGACTACACGGGCTGGGGCCAACGTCCTGACTTTC; CDR3 protein: CASSAGTGTTRAGANVLTF; clone size: -; D gene: TRBD2; J gene: TRBJ2-6; V gene: TRBV5-1
CDR3 DNA: TGTGCCAGCAGCGCCGGGACTTCTGGAACTGAGCAGTTCTTC; CDR3 protein: CASSAGTSGTEQFF; clone size: -; D gene: -; J gene: TRBJ2-1; V gene: TRBV9
CDR3 DNA: TGTGCCTGGAATCTGAGGGGGGGGGTTGAAGCTTTCTTT; CDR3 protein: CAWNLRGGVEAFF; clone size: -; D gene: -; J gene: TRBJ1-1; V gene: TRBV30
CDR3 DNA: TGTGCCAGCAGCGTAGCTGAGACAGGGGCTGGAAACACCATATATTTT; CDR3 protein: CASSVAETGAGNTIYF; clone size: -; D gene: TRBD1; J gene: TRBJ1-3; V gene: TRBV9
CDR3 DNA: TGTGCCTGGAAGGCGGATGAAGAGACCCAGTACTTC; CDR3 protein: CAWKADEETQYF; clone size: -; D gene: -; J gene: TRBJ2-5; V gene: TRBV30
CDR3 DNA: TGTGCCACCAGTGATAACAGGGGATCAATCGGGGAGCTGTTTTTT; CDR3 protein: CATSDNRGSIGELFF; clone size: -; D gene: TRBD1; J gene: TRBJ2-2; V gene: TRBV24-1
CDR3 DNA: TGTGCCAGCAGCATAAGCGGGCACCCTATGGATGAGCAGTTCTTC; CDR3 protein: CASSISGHPMDEQFF; clone size: -; D gene: -; J gene: TRBJ2-1; V gene: TRBV9
CDR3 DNA: TGTGCCAGCAGCCCCCTCCCAGGGGCGGATTCACCCCTCCACTTT; CDR3 protein: CASSPLPGADSPLHF; clone size: -; D gene: -; J gene: TRBJ1-6; V gene: TRBV7-3
CDR3 DNA: TGCGCCAGCAGCCAAGGGAGCGGGGGGCGAGTTGAAAAACTGTTTTTT; CDR3 protein: CASSQGSGGRVEKLFF; clone size: -; D gene: -; J gene: TRBJ1-4; V gene: TRBV4-3
CDR3 DNA: TGTGCCAGCAGTTTCCAAGTAAACACCATATATTTT; CDR3 protein: CASSFQVNTIYF; clone size: -; D gene: -; J gene: TRBJ1-3; V gene: TRBV12-3/TRBV12-4
CDR3 DNA: TGCGCCAGCAGCTTAGGACAGGGTGGCACAGATACGCAGTATTTT; CDR3 protein: CASSLGQGGTDTQYF; clone size: -; D gene: TRBD1; J gene: TRBJ2-3; V gene: TRBV5-1
CDR3 DNA: TGTGCCAGCAGTACGTCCGGGACTAGCGGGAAAAACATTCAGTACTTC; CDR3 protein: CASSTSGTSGKNIQYF; clone size: -; D gene: TRBD2; J gene: TRBJ2-4; V gene: TRBV28
CDR3 DNA: TGTGCCAGCAGTCAGGGGTTGGGGGTACGAGAGACCCAGTACTTC; CDR3 protein: CASSQGLGVRETQYF; clone size: -; D gene: -; J gene: TRBJ2-5; V gene: TRBV5-4
CDR3 DNA: TGTGCCAGCAGCCGCACCGGGGAGCTGTTTTTT; CDR3 protein: CASSRTGELFF; clone size: -; D gene: -; J gene: TRBJ2-2; V gene: TRBV7-3
CDR3 DNA: TGTGCCAGCAGGGCAGGGGGTAATGAAAAACTGTTTTTT; CDR3 protein: CASRAGGNEKLFF; clone size: -; D gene: TRBD1; J gene: TRBJ1-4; V gene: TRBV7-9
CDR3 DNA: TGCGCCAGCAGCGATTCAGGGGGAGGAAACACCATATATTTT; CDR3 protein: CASSDSGGGNTIYF; clone size: -; D gene: TRBD1; J gene: TRBJ1-3; V gene: TRBV5-1
CDR3 DNA: TGTGCCAGCAGCTTTCCGGGTGGGTCACCCCTCCACTTT; CDR3 protein: CASSFPGGSPLHF; clone size: few; D gene: -; J gene: TRBJ1-6; V gene: TRBV7-8
CDR3 DNA: TGCGCCAGCAGCCAAGAAGGTAGCGGGGGGGCCAATGAGCAGTTCTTC; CDR3 protein: CASSQEGSGGANEQFF; clone size: -; D gene: TRBD2; J gene: TRBJ2-1; V gene: TRBV4-1
CDR3 DNA: TGTGCCAGCAGCTCCCGCGGCACCGGGGAGCTGTTTTTT; CDR3 protein: CASSSRGTGELFF; clone size: -; D gene: -; J gene: TRBJ2-2; V gene: TRBV28
CDR3 DNA: TGTGCCAGCAGTGAATTTACAGATACGCAGTATTTT; CDR3 protein: CASSEFTDTQYF; clone size: -; D gene: -; J gene: TRBJ2-3; V gene: TRBV6-1
CDR3 DNA: TGTGCCAGCACAAGGGCGGGTGAGACCTACGAGCAGTACTTC; CDR3 protein: CASTRAGETYEQYF; clone size: -; D gene: -; J gene: TRBJ2-7; V gene: TRBV6-6
CDR3 DNA: TGTGCCAGCTCACCACCTAGCGGGAGGAACAATGAGCAGTTCTTC; CDR3 protein: CASSPPSGRNNEQFF; clone size: -; D gene: TRBD2; J gene: TRBJ2-1; V gene: TRBV18
CDR3 DNA: TGTGCCAGTAGTATAGCTTCAAACTACGAGCAGTACTTC; CDR3 protein: CASSIASNYEQYF; clone size: -; D gene: -; J gene: TRBJ2-7; V gene: TRBV19
CDR3 DNA: TGTGCCAGCCGAGGACAGGTCGCGAGCGGGAGTGCCAGATACGAGCAGTACTTC; CDR3 protein: CASRGQVASGSARYEQYF; clone size: -; D gene: -; J gene: TRBJ2-7; V gene: TRBV2
CDR3 DNA: TGTGCCAGCAGCTGGAATGGGGGAGGGCCCCCCGGGGAGCTGTTTTTT; CDR3 protein: CASSWNGGGPPGELFF; clone size: -; D gene: TRBD2; J gene: TRBJ2-2; V gene: TRBV7-3